The 4 T cell receptor beta chains below all came from one sample that was sequenced in a study of blood T cells in healthy people across ages. Then a second PCR, running roughly 7 to 11 cycles, was carried out with a sample-barcoded 5' primer and a J-beta primer mix. MiXCR, run by TCRdb on the 5' RACE reads, gives a single entry per CDR3 protein. Among over 600,000 distinct CDR3 sequences listed, about 45% were seen once. Sequenced material: blood. The origin of the receptors is a man older than 75 in good health.

This clonotype was found once. The rearrangement uses TRBV4-2 and TRBJ1-2; D call uncertain. Trimming stripped 1 base from V and 2 bases from J, with 11 bases between. The germline V gene encodes CDR1 LGHNA and CDR2 YNFKEQ. The CDR3 totals 15 residues. In nucleotides, the CDR3 is TGTGCCAGCAGCCAAGTGGGCCAGATAAACTATGGCTACACCTTC. Translation gives CASSQVGQINYGYTF.

This clonotype was counted a few times. The chain links TRBV12-3 or TRBV12-4 to TRBJ1-5; no reliable D call. V lost 3 bases, J lost 10 bases, and 10 bases lay in between. The CDR3 is 12 residues long. DNA of the CDR3: TGTGCCAGCAGTTTTGCTTCAGCTCCCCAGCATTTT. Its protein product is CASSFASAPQHF.

Notes on this clonotype: The junction and the germline gene differ at one end; a read error may be behind it. The chain carries TRBV7-8 and TRBJ2-7; 7 bases are a match to TRBD2. Per germline, CDR1 SGHVS and CDR2 FQNEAQ. The CDR3 has 16 amino acids. The DNA for the CDR3 is TGTGCCAGCAACTTAGCGCCTAGCGGTTCCTACAATGAGCAGTACTTC. Protein: CASNLAPSGSYNEQYF.

The sample holds one count of this clonotype. V is TRBV12-3 or TRBV12-4 and J is TRBJ2-5, with D uncertain. CDR3 length: 13 amino acids. V was cut by 5 bases and J by 3 bases, with 10 bases left in between. Here the CDR3 DNA reads TGTGCCAGCAGTGTCGCAGAAAAAGAGACCCAGTACTTC. Protein: CASSVAEKETQYF.